One sample yielded the 6 T cell receptor beta chains listed below, sequenced in a study of T-cell reconstitution after alpha-beta-depleted transplantation in children. It was with unique molecular identifiers that the TCRbeta library was prepared. MiXCR, applied by TCRdb to the PCR reads, yields one record per CDR3 protein. This table has roughly 200,000 distinct CDR3 sequences, roughly 8.3% appearing once. The material was PBMCs, mostly from graft donor cells, obtained 360 days after TCRalphabeta/CD19-depleted stem cell transplant. The origin of the receptors is a male patient aged 2-15 years who had a stem cell transplant for acute myeloid leukemia, so the T cells may come from the graft donor.

The V call is TRBV12-3 or TRBV12-4, the J call TRBJ2-7; no clear D. The CDR3 extends over 13 amino acids. V lost 4 bases and J lost 0, with 7 bases in between. This chain's CDR3 is CASSYASSYEQYF. The CDR3 coding sequence is TGTGCCAGCAGTTACGCGAGCTCCTACGAGCAGTACTTC.

This clonotype showed up many times. This rearrangement joins TRBV24-1 to TRBJ2-3; possibly TRBD2 for D (5 bases). The CDR3 length is 16 residues. Trimming took off 3 bases at V and 6 bases at J, with 18 bases between the two ends. Germline-derived CDR1 and CDR2 are KGHDR and SFDVKD. The CDR3 region is CATSDPQAAGKDTQYF. CDR3 nucleotide sequence: TGTGCCACCAGTGATCCCCAGGCGGCCGGGAAGGATACGCAGTATTTT.

This clonotype came up a few times. The rearrangement uses TRBV12-3 or TRBV12-4 and TRBJ2-1; D is perhaps TRBD1 (5 bases). The CDR3 is made up of 17 amino acids. The V end lost 8 bases, the J end lost 0 bases, and 20 bases lay between the germline ends. The CDR3 region is CASAGQGKIFSYNEQFF. The CDR3 DNA reads TGTGCCAGCGCAGGTCAGGGCAAAATTTTCTCCTACAATGAGCAGTTCTTC.

The sample holds many counts of this clonotype. The V and J genes are TRBV12-5 and TRBJ2-5, with 8 bases that match TRBD1. CDR3 size: 14 residues. Germline CDR1 LGHNT, CDR2 FRNRAP. Trimming took 6 bases from V and 3 from J; bases not matched to a gene: 6. CDR3 DNA: TGTGCTAGTGGCACAGGGGGGCCCGAAGAGACCCAGTACTTC. Translation gives CASGTGGPEETQYF. Drawing the rest from reference TRBV12-5 and TRBJ2-5, the complete variable domain is DARVTQTPRHKVTEMGQEVTMRCQPILGHNTVFWYRQTMMQGLELLAYFRNRAPLDDSGMPKDRFSAEMPDATLATLKIQPSEPRDSAVYFCASGTGGPEETQYFGPGTRLLVL.

CDR3: CASGLPLLSTGELFF. DNA of the CDR3: TGTGCTAGTGGTTTGCCCCTACTTAGCACCGGGGAGCTGTTTTTT. This chain joins TRBV12-5 and TRBJ2-2; D gene uncertain. The CDR3 spans 15 residues. Germline values: CDR1 LGHNT, CDR2 FRNRAP. Deletions cut 2 bases from V and 4 bases from J, with 11 bases between.

This sequence joins TRBV28 and TRBJ2-7; 7 nucleotides match TRBD2. V was pared by 3 bases and J by 2 bases, with 7 bases of the junction left unmatched. This CDR3 region has 15 residues. Germline values: CDR1 MDHEN, CDR2 SYDVKM. The DNA for the CDR3 is TGTGCCAGCAGTTTGTTGGCGGGGGATGCCTACGAGCAGTACTTC. Residues: CASSLLAGDAYEQYF.